Listed here are 14 T cell receptor beta chains from one sample, sequenced in a study of STAT5B mutations in CD4+ large granular lymphocyte leukemia. Clones were sequenced by immunoSEQ multiplex PCR, and TCRdb holds only the in-frame ones, with some missing. The sample consists of around 32,000 clones, 71% of them appearing once. Specimen: CD4+ T cells from blood buffy coats. These TCRs come from a human donor in good health.

This clone was found a few times. This chain uses TRBV2 with TRBJ1-2; D might be TRBD1 (5 bases). Trimming took 7 bases from V and 7 from J, leaving 16 bases between them. The CDR3 extends over 13 amino acids. CDR1 and CDR2 (germline): SNHLY, FYNNEI. The CDR3 sequence: CASTIFYRGGYTF. The CDR3 coding sequence is TGTGCCAGCACTATTTTTTATAGGGGTGGCTACACCTTC.

The rearrangement joins TRBV30 to TRBJ1-1, with D possibly matching TRBD1 (6 bases). Trimming removed 3 bases at V and 1 base at J, with 12 bases between. The CDR3 is 14 residues long. CDR1 is GTSNPN and CDR2 is SVGIG in the germline V gene (reference sequence). CDR3 sequence (DNA): TGTGCCTGGAGGGACGGACAGCCGAACACTGAAGCTTTCTTT. It encodes CAWRDGQPNTEAFF.

This sequence joins TRBV9 and TRBJ1-2, with TRBD1 as a possible D gene (6 bases). CDR3 size: 18 residues. Germline CDR1 and CDR2: SGDLS and YYNGEE. Trimming stripped 0 bases from V and 5 bases from J, with 23 bases between. CDR3 in amino acids: CASSVATGGAVGPYGYTF. The CDR3 coding sequence is TGTGCCAGCAGCGTAGCTACGGGGGGGGCTGTTGGCCCTTATGGCTACACCTTC.

This clone was seen just once. The chain links TRBV19 to TRBJ1-1; D unresolved. Trimming pared 1 base from V and 0 bases from J, leaving 15 bases between. The germline CDR1 and CDR2 sequences are LNHDA and SQIVND (reference sequence). The CDR3 has 17 amino acids. The DNA of the CDR3 is TGTGCCAGTAGTATAGGGTGGGGATTCCTTATGAACACTGAAGCTTTCTTT. Protein: CASSIGWGFLMNTEAFF.

The rearrangement links TRBV29-1 to TRBJ2-7; tentatively, D is TRBD1 (6 bases). The CDR3 contains 14 residues. CDR1 SQVTM and CDR2 ANQGSEA come from the germline V gene. V was cut by 5 bases and J by 5 bases, with 19 bases left in between. Here the CDR3 DNA reads TGCAGCGTTCTAGGTAGACAGGCAAGGAACGAGCAGTACTTC. Its translation: CSVLGRQARNEQYF.

The V and J genes are TRBV6-1 and TRBJ1-3, with 7 nucleotides matching TRBD1. The germline V gene encodes CDR1 MNHNS and CDR2 SASEGT. J gave up 8 bases and V 6 bases, and 13 bases lay outside the gene matches. CDR3 length: 15 amino acids. CDR3 DNA sequence: TGTGCCAGCAGGGGAGGATCAGGGGGACTAGACACCATATATTTT. It translates to CASRGGSGGLDTIYF.

The rearrangement uses TRBV30 and TRBJ2-3; TRBD2 agrees at 7 bases. Germline V gives CDR1 GTSNPN, CDR2 SVGIG (reference sequence). CDR3 length: 14 residues. Unmatched junction bases numbered 4, after V lost 0 bases and J lost 4 bases. The CDR3 coding sequence is TGTGCCTGGAGTGTAGCGGGGCAAGCAGATACGCAGTATTTT. Translation: CAWSVAGQADTQYF. The full variable domain, rest sourced from reference TRBV30 and TRBJ2-3, is SQTIHQWPATLVQPVGSPLSLECTVEGTSNPNLYWYRQAAGRGLQLLFYSVGIGQISSEVPQNLSASRPQDRQFILSSKKLLLSDSGFYLCAWSVAGQADTQYFGPGTRLTVL.

The genes are TRBV9 and TRBJ2-3; TRBD2 agrees at 12 bases. Germline V gives CDR1 SGDLS, CDR2 YYNGEE. V trimming: 3 bases; J trimming: 6 bases; junction bases outside the gene matches: 20. CDR3 size: 20 residues. CDR3 coding DNA: TGTGCCAGCAGCGGCAGAAGGCCTAGCGGGGGGGCCGGTTCCCCCGATACGCAGTATTTT. Protein sequence: CASSGRRPSGGAGSPDTQYF.

V gene TRBV2 combines with J gene TRBJ1-1; no clear D gene. CDR1 is SNHLY, CDR2 FYNNEI, per germline. CDR3 size: 14 residues. Trimming pared 6 bases from V and 1 base from J, leaving 12 bases between. CDR3 DNA sequence: TGTGCCAGCAGCCTCTTTGGGGAGAACACTGAAGCTTTCTTT. It yields the protein CASSLFGENTEAFF.

This clone has only a few counts. CDR3 in amino acids: CASSTPSSVPGELFF. The CDR3 region has the DNA TGTGCCAGCAGCACCCCATCCAGCGTCCCCGGGGAGCTGTTTTTT. The chain recombines TRBV7-3 with TRBJ2-2; D uncertain. The germline V and J ends were trimmed by 5 bases and 6 bases, with 16 bases remaining between them. Germline CDR1 is SGHTA and CDR2 is FQGTGA. This CDR3 comprises 15 residues.

This clone turned up a few times. The rearrangement joins TRBV11-2 to TRBJ1-4; 7 positions agree with TRBD1. Germline-derived CDR1 and CDR2 are SGHAT and FQNNGV. J gave up 4 bases and V 5 bases, and 7 bases lay outside the gene matches. The CDR3 length is 15 residues. Here the CDR3 reads CASSPRTGINEKLFF. The CDR3 bases are TGTGCCAGCAGCCCGAGGACAGGTATTAATGAAAAACTGTTTTTT.

The gene calls are TRBV7-8 and TRBJ2-7; D is possibly TRBD1 or TRBD2 (6 bases each). This CDR3 has 14 amino acids. Trimming removed 5 bases at V and 2 bases at J, with 13 bases between. Germline V gene sequence: CDR1 SGHVS, CDR2 FQNEAQ. This CDR3 is CASSEGGGPYEQYF. The CDR3, as DNA: TGTGCCAGCAGCGAGGGGGGCGGACCCTACGAGCAGTACTTC.

This chain connects TRBV19 to TRBJ1-1, with D possibly being TRBD1 (5 bases). V gave up 4 bases and J gave up 1 base, with 7 bases separating them. The CDR3 is 13 residues long. Per the germline V gene, CDR1 is LNHDA and CDR2 is SQIVND (reference sequence). CDR3 protein: CASSTRENTEAFF. The CDR3 coding sequence is TGTGCCAGTAGTACCAGGGAGAACACTGAAGCTTTCTTT.

The chain recombines TRBV28 with TRBJ2-3, with 9 positions matching TRBD2. V gave up 6 bases and J gave up 2 bases; unmatched junction bases: 3. This CDR3 contains 14 residues. Germline values: CDR1 MDHEN, CDR2 SYDVKM. The CDR3 DNA reads as TGTGCCAGCAGGACTAGCGGATACACAGATACGCAGTATTTT. As protein: CASRTSGYTDTQYF.